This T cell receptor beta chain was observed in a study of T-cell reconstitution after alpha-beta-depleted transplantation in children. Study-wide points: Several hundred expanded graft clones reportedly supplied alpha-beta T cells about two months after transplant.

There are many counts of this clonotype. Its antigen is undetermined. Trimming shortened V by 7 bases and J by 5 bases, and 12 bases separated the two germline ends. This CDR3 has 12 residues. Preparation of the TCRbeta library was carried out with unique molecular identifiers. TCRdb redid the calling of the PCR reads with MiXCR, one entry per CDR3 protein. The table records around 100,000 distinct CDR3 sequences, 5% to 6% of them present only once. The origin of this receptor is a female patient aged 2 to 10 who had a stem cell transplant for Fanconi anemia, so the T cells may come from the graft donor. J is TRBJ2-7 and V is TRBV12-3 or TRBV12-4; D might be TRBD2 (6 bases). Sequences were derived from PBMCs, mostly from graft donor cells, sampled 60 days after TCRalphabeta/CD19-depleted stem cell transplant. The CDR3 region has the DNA TGTGCCAGCAACCAGGGAGGAGACGAGCAGTACTTC. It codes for CASNQGGDEQYF.